This T cell receptor (beta chain) originates from a study of blood T cell repertoires in COVID-19. Overall study: COVID-19 samples, acute and convalescent, were from the United States, Italy and Spain. Sources were T cells, B-cell-depleted T cells, or PBMCs; the material itself was cDNA or gDNA.

Original analysis: Reference gene primer amplification yielded estimated nucleated cell counts. The method was immunoSEQ multiplex PCR; TCRdb's version includes in-frame clones alone and lacks a portion of them. The D gene and trimming were derived from the DNA, and the V and J assignments and clone size from that table. The repertoire has tens of thousands of clones, roughly 76% of them found once; the top ten carry around 30%. Germline-derived CDR1 and CDR2 are MDHEN and SYDVKM. V was shortened by 2 bases and J by 0 bases, with 9 bases between the two germline ends. The CDR3 spans 15 residues. This chain links TRBV28 with TRBJ2-3, with D tentatively TRBD1 (6 bases). The sequence derives from a woman older than 75 with active or convalescent COVID-19. The sequenced sample consisted of peripheral blood. Here the CDR3 reads CASSLNRDSTDTQYF. In DNA, the CDR3 is TGTGCCAGCAGTTTAAACAGGGATAGCACAGATACGCAGTATTTT. Using reference TRBV28 and TRBJ2-3 for the parts outside the CDR3, the full variable domain is DVKVTQSSRYLVKRTGEKVFLECVQDMDHENMFWYRQDPGLGLRLIYFSYDVKMKEKGDIPEGYSVSREKKERFSLILESASTNQTSMYLCASSLNRDSTDTQYFGPGTRLTVL.